This record covers a single T cell receptor beta chain. Its cognate antigen is unknown. TRB was amplified by touch-down multiplex PCR, primer pools A and B combined. Following a re-call of the multiplex PCR reads, TCRdb has one entry per CDR3 protein and lacks DNA. This sample contains fewer than 4,500 distinct CDR3 sequences. The source of the sample is a study of T cell clusters in autoimmune cytopenias. General study results and limits: A dominant lymphoma-associated repertoire apparently masked the cluster-lack signature in secondary cytopenia versus chronic lymphocytic leukemia.

Germline V gene lookup returns CDR1 LGHNA and CDR2 YNFKEQ. This CDR3 comprises 15 residues. Each sample's input was 200 to 250 ng genomic DNA, some 38,000 genome equivalents. The chain links TRBV4-2 to TRBJ2-3. The sequenced sample was peripheral blood. The origin of this receptor is a human donor with an autoimmune cytopenia or autoimmune hepatitis (not recorded which). This chain's CDR3 is CASSQELARTDTQYF.